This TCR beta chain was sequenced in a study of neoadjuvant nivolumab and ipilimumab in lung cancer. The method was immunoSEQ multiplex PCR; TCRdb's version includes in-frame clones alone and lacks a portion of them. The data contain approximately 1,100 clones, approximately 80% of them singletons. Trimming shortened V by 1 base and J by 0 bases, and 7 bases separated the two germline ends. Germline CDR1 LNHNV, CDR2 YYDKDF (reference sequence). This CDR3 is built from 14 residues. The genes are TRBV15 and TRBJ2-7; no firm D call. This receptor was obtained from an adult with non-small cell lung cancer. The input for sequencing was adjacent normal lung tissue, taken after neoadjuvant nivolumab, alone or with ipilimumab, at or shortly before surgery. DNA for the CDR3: TGTGCCACCAGCAGAGGGGGTGGCTCCTACGAGCAGTACTTC. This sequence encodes CATSRGGGSYEQYF.